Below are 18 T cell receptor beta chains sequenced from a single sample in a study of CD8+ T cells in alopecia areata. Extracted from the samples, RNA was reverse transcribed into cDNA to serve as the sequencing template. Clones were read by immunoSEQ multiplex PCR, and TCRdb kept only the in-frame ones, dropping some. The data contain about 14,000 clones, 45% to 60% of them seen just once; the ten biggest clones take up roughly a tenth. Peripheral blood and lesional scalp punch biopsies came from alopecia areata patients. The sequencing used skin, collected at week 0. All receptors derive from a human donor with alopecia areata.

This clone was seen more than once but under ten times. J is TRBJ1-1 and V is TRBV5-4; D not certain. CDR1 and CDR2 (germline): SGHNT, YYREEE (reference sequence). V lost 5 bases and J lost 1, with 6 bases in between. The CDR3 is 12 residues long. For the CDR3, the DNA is TGTGCCAGCAGGCTGGGGAACACTGAAGCTTTCTTT. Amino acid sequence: CASRLGNTEAFF.

The CDR3 loop is CASSLSPEEGQENTGELFF. The CDR3 region has the DNA TGTGCCAGCAGTTTATCTCCCGAGGAAGGGCAGGAGAACACCGGGGAGCTGTTTTTT. The chain links TRBV27 to TRBJ2-2, with D unclear. Germline V lookup: CDR1 MNHEY, CDR2 SMNVEV (reference sequence). The CDR3 contains 19 residues. V dropped 0 bases and J dropped 1 base, with 18 bases sitting between them.

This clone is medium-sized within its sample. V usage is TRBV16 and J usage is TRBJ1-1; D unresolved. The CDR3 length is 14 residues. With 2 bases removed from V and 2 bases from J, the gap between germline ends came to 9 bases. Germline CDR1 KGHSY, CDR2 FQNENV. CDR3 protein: CASSQALANTEAFF. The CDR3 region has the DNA TGTGCCAGCAGCCAAGCCCTGGCTAACACTGAAGCTTTCTTT.

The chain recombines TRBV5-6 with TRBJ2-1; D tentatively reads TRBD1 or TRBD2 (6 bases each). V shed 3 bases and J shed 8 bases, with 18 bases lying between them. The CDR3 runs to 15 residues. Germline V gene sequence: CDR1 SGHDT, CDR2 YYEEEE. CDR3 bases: TGTGCCAGCAGCTCGGGGGCGGGGTATAAGGATGAGCAGTTCTTC. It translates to CASSSGAGYKDEQFF. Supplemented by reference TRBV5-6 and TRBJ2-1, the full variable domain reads DAGVTQSPTHLIKTRGQQVTLRCSPKSGHDTVSWYQQALGQGPQFIFQYYEEEERQRGNFPDRFSGHQFPNYSSELNVNALLLGDSALYLCASSSGAGYKDEQFFGPGTRLTVL.

CDR3 coding DNA: TGTGCCAGCTGGCCGGGCAGAGGATATAGCAATCAGCCCCAGCATTTT. Its translation is CASWPGRGYSNQPQHF. The chain recombines TRBV19 with TRBJ1-5; D not certain. The CDR3 spans 16 residues. Trimming removed 9 bases at V and 0 bases at J, with 18 bases between. CDR1 and CDR2 (germline): LNHDA, SQIVND (reference sequence).

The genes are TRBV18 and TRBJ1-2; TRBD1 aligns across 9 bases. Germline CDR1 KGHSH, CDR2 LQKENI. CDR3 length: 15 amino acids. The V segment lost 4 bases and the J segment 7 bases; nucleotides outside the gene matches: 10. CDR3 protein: CASSLPGQGAGGYTF. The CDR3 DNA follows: TGTGCCAGCTCACTACCGGGACAGGGAGCGGGTGGCTACACCTTC.

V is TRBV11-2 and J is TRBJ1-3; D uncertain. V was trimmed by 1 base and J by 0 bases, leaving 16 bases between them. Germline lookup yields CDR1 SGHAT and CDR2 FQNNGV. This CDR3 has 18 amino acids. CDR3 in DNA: TGTGCCAGCAGCTTAGTGAACTACCGGGAACTCTCTGGAAACACCATATATTTT. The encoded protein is CASSLVNYRELSGNTIYF.

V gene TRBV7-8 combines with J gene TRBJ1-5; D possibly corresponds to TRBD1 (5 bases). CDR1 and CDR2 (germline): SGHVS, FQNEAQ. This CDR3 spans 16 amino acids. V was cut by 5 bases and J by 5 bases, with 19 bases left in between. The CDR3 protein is CASSPHLSRADQPQHF. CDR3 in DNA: TGTGCCAGCAGCCCCCATTTAAGCAGGGCCGATCAGCCCCAGCATTTT.

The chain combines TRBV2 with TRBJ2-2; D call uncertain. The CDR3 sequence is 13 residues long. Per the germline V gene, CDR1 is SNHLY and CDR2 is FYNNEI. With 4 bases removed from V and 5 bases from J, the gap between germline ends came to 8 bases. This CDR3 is CASSVLQTGELFF. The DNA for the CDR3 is TGTGCCAGCAGTGTTTTGCAAACCGGGGAGCTGTTTTTT.

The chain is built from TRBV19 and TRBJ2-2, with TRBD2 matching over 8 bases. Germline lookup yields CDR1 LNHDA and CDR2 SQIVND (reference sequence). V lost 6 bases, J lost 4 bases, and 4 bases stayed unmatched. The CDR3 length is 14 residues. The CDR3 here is CASSSAGGTGELFF. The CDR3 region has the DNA TGTGCCAGTAGCAGTGCGGGAGGCACCGGGGAGCTGTTTTTT.

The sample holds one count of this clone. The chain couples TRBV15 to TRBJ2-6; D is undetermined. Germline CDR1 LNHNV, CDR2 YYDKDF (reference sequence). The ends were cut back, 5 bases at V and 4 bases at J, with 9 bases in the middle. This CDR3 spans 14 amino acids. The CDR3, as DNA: TGTGCCACCAGCGAAGGGCCCGGGGCCAACGTCCTGACTTTC. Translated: CATSEGPGANVLTF.

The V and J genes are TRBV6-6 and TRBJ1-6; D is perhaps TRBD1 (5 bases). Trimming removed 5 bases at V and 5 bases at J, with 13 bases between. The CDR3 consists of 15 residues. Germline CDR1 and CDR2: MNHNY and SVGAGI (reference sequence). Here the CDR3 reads CASSDRGRNNSPLHF. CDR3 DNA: TGTGCCAGCAGTGATCGGGGACGGAATAATTCACCCCTCCACTTT.

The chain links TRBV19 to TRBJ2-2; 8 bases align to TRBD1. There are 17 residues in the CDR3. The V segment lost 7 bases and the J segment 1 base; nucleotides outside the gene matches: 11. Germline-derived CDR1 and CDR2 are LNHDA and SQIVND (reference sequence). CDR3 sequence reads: CASTQPRDRLNTGELFF. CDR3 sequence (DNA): TGTGCCAGTACCCAGCCCCGGGACAGGTTGAACACCGGGGAGCTGTTTTTT.

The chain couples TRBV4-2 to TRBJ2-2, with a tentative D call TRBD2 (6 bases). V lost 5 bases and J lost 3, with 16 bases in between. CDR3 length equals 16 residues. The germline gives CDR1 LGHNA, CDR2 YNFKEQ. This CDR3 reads CASSNPGLTDTGELFF. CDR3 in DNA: TGTGCCAGCAGCAACCCGGGACTCACGGACACCGGGGAGCTGTTTTTT.

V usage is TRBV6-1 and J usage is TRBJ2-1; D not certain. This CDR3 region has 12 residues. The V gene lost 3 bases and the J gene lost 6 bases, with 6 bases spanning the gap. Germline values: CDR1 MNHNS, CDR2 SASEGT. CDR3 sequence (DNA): TGTGCCAGCAGTGAGGTGGGCAATGAGCAGTTCTTC. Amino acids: CASSEVGNEQFF.

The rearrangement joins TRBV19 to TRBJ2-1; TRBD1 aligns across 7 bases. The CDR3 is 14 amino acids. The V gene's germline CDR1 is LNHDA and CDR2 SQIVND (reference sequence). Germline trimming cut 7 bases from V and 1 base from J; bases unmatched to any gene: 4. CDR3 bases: TGTGCCAGTATATGGACAGGTTCCTACAATGAGCAGTTCTTC. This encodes CASIWTGSYNEQFF. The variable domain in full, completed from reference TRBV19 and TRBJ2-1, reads DGGITQSPKYLFRKEGQNVTLSCEQNLNHDAMYWYRQDPGQGLRLIYYSQIVNDFQKGDIAEGYSVSREKKESFPLTVTSAQKNPTAFYLCASIWTGSYNEQFFGPGTRLTVL.

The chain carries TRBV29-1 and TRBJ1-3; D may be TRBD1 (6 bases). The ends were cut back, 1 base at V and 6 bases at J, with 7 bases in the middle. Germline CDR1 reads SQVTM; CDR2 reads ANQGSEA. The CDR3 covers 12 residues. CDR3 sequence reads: CSVEAGANTIYF. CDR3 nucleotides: TGCAGCGTTGAAGCGGGGGCAAACACCATATATTTT.

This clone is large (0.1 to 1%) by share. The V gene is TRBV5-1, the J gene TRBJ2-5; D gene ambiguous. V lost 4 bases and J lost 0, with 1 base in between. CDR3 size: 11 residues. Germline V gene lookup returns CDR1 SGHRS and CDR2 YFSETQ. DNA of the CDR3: TGCGCCAGCAGCAACCAAGAGACCCAGTACTTC. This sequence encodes CASSNQETQYF.